This T cell receptor beta chain was sequenced in a study of type 1 regulatory T cells (TCRdb year 2021). In terms of the full investigation: An in vitro protocol by which a Tr1-enriched, alloantigen-specific CD4 T cell product named T-allo10 was generated was characterized in the study. Patients with hematological malignancies who were receiving allogeneic hematopoietic stem cell transplantation were the group in which T-allo10 was being clinically evaluated.

Of note for this clonotype: The target of this receptor is not known. No much larger clonotype is one base removed from it; base qualities were not supplied.

The sequencer listed for this sample is Illumina MiSeq. TCRdb ran its own pipeline on the public reads, namely fastp trimming at Q25 and MiXCR clone calling, and kept in-frame beta chains. For every CDR3 protein sequence, its rows merge into one entry that carries the most common genes and DNA. Counted in this sample were about 18,000 distinct CDR3 sequences; roughly 10% of them appeared once. Together, the top ten hold about 2.7% of the sample. The junction shows trimming of 10 bases on V and 10 bases on J, plus 12 bases between the germline ends. The CDR3 spans 10 residues, from the cysteine through the phenylalanine. The kept DNA is CDR3 alone, 30 bases in frame from the first base. Reading the germline V gene gives CDR1 MNHEY and CDR2 SVGAGI.

The rearranged segments are TRBV6-5 and TRBJ2-3, with a tentative D gene TRBD2 over 5 matching bases. The clonotype originates from a human donor in good health. Input material: CD4+ T cells, either the whole sample or a sorted fraction (not recorded which). CDR3 sequence: CATGSVSQYF. The nucleotides are TGTGCCACGGGATCGGTATCGCAGTATTTT.